This TCR beta chain was identified in a study of T-cell memory formation after mild COVID-19. Findings of the study overall: Day 15 to 85 contractors were CD4/CD8 balanced; later expanders leaned CD4+.

Germline values: CDR1 SEHNR, CDR2 FQNEAQ (reference sequence). The ends were cut back, 5 bases at V and 10 bases at J, with 11 bases in the middle. This CDR3 has 11 residues. This clonotype was observed at least ten times. Its antigen is unidentified. After 5'RACE with constant-segment primers, TCR alpha and TCR beta cDNA libraries carrying sample barcodes and UMIs were obtained. TCRdb re-analysed the 5' RACE reads in MiXCR, keeping a single row per CDR3 protein. Of roughly 100,000 distinct CDR3 sequences listed, around 11% are singletons. V and J are TRBV7-9 and TRBJ1-1; possibly TRBD1 for D (6 bases). This sequence was found in an adult woman who had mild COVID-19 (a few samples of this study predate the infection). Cell type and time point are not known. The sequencing input was PBMCs or a T cell subset sorted from them (not recorded which). CDR3 amino acids: CASSEPGVAFF. The CDR3 DNA follows: TGTGCCAGCAGCGAACCAGGGGTAGCTTTCTTT.